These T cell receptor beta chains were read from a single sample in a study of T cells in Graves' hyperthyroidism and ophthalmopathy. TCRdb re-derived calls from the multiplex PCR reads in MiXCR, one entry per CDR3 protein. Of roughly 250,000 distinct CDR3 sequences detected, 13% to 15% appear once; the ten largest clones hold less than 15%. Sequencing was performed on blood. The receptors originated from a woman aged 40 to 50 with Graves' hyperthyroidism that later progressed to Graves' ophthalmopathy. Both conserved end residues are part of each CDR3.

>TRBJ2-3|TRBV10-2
CASSTTGGGTQYF
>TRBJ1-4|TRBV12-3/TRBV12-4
CASSFRGRANEKLFF
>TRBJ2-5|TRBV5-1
CASSLTSGQETQYF
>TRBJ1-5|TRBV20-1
CSAVGGLGNQPQHF
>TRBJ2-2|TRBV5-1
CASRKEFSAGELFF
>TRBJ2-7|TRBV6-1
CASSPPGRLAEYYEQYF
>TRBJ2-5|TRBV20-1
CSARGDIQETQYF
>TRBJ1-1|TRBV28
CASSLDEAFF
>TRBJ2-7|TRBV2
CASSEADGSSRKQYF
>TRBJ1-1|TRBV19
CASSIGNRGHGAFF
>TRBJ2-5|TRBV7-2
CASSLQSLGRRQETQYF
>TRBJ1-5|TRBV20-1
CSARDQGRLNQPQHF
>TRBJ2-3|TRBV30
CAWSVPKPGQGWDTQYF
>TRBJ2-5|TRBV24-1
CATSDLRPFLGHKETQYF
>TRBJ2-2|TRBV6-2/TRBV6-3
CASDYGLAGAGELFF
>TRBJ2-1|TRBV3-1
CASSQGTSGIYNEQFF
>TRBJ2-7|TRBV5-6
CASSYRTSAYEQYF
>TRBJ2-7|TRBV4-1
CASSQAPGAGISHEQYF
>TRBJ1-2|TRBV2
CASSPRGSYGYTF
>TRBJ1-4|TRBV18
CASSGSPTNEKLFF
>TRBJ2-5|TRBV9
CASSVEGGDRQETQYF
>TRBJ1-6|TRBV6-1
CASSTPTGYYNSPLHF
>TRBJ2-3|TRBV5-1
CASSLAQSTDTQYF
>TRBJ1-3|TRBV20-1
CSVSGRPSGNTIYF
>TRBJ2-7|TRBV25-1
CASSVTSNHEQYF
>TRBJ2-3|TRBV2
CASSLRGSTDTQYF
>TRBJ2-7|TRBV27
CASSLSGRDYEQYF
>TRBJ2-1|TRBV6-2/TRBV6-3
CASSDPGVNSYNEQFF
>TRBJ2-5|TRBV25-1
CASRNLRDEQETQYF
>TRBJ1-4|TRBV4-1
CASSQDPRGTHGKLFF
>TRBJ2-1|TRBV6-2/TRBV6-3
CASSRTLAGVYNEQFF
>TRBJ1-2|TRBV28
CASRRTGGFFYLNYGYTF
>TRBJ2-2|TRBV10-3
CAISDPGTGTTGELFF
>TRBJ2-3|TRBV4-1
CASSRAITKSTDTQYF
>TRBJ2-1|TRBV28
CASSPRLAGTYNEQFF
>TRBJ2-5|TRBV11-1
CASSLLQPQETQYF
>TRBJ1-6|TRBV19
CASRGYGSSPLHF
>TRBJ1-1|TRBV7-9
CASSLARVGEGTEAFF
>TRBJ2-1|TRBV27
CASSLGLYYNEQFF
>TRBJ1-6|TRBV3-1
CASSHWDSPSPLHF
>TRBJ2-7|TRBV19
CASSIRHPAFDEQYF
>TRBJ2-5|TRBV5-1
CASSLGHHQETQYF
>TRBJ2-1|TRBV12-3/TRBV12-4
CASRVRTSGKYNEQFF
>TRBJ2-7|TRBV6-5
CASSYGTAAYEQYF
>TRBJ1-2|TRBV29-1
CSVDRAGDGYTF
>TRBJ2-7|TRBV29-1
CSVGWGSYEQYF
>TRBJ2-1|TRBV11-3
CASSLRRLAGVDEQFF
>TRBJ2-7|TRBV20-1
CSAREGGFLQQYF